The rows below give T cell receptor beta chains drawn from one sample of a study of blood T cell repertoires in COVID-19. TCRdb keeps only in-frame clones here, not all; method: immunoSEQ multiplex PCR. The sample lists 200,000 to 250,000 clones, around 87% occurring once. What was sequenced was peripheral blood. The origin of the receptors is a woman aged 25 to 39 who had recovered from COVID-19. Both conserved end residues are part of each CDR3. A D gene is named only where the DNA matches it firmly. Clone sizes are given selectively: once, few, many, or a class where the clone is expanded.

d_call	j_call	clone_size	v_call	cdr3_nt	cdr3_aa
TRBD1	TRBJ1-1	.	TRBV14	TGTGCCAGCAGCCCCGACAGGGGGCTACGAGCTTTCTTT	CASSPDRGLRAFF
TRBD2	TRBJ2-2	.	TRBV10-1	TGCGCCAGCAGTGAAGGGACTAGCCCCGCCGGGGAGCTGTTTTTT	CASSEGTSPAGELFF
.	TRBJ1-6	.	TRBV27	TGTGCCAGCAGTCACCCAGCCTATAATTCACCCCTCCACTTT	CASSHPAYNSPLHF
TRBD2	TRBJ2-1	.	TRBV7-9	TGTGCCAGCCAGCGGGATGGAAGCTCCTACAATGAGCAGTTCTTC	CASQRDGSSYNEQFF
.	TRBJ1-1	.	TRBV6-5	TGTGCCAGCAGTTACCTTTGGGGCGAAGCTTTCTTT	CASSYLWGEAFF
.	TRBJ2-1	once	TRBV4-3	TGCGCCAGCAGCCAAACTGGGGGGGGGCCCTACAATGAGCAGTTCTTC	CASSQTGGGPYNEQFF
TRBD1	TRBJ2-1	many	TRBV10-2	TGCGCCAGCAACAGACAGGGGGCTAATGAGCAGTTCTTC	CASNRQGANEQFF
TRBD1	TRBJ2-2	.	TRBV9	TGTGCCAGCAGCGTTTGGCAGGGGGCCGGGGAGCTGTTTTTT	CASSVWQGAGELFF
TRBD1	TRBJ1-2	.	TRBV6-5	TGTGCCAGCAGTTCCACCTCCCGACAGGGTGGGTATGGCTACACCTTC	CASSSTSRQGGYGYTF
.	TRBJ1-2	.	TRBV7-2	TGTGCCAGCAGCTTAGAGGGGTTTAACTATGGCTACACCTTC	CASSLEGFNYGYTF
.	TRBJ2-1	.	TRBV2	TGTGCCAGCAGTCCCGGGACAGAGCAGTTCTTC	CASSPGTEQFF
.	TRBJ1-2	.	TRBV2	TGTGCCAGCAGTGAAGCGGGGGGGTTCTATGGCTACACCTTC	CASSEAGGFYGYTF
.	TRBJ2-5	.	TRBV5-1	TGCGCCAGCAGCTTGTCAGGGCGACTGTACCAAGAGACCCAGTACTTC	CASSLSGRLYQETQYF
TRBD1	TRBJ1-1	.	TRBV9	TGTGCCAGCAGCGTGGGGACAGGGAGCACTGAAGCTTTCTTT	CASSVGTGSTEAFF
.	TRBJ2-7	.	TRBV19	TGTGCCAGTAGTGCCCTCTGGGCCCCCTACGAGCAGTACTTC	CASSALWAPYEQYF
TRBD2	TRBJ2-2	.	TRBV29-1	TGCAGCGTTAAGGCCCTAGCGGGGAACACCGGGGAGCTGTTTTTT	CSVKALAGNTGELFF
TRBD1	TRBJ2-2	once	TRBV7-2	TGTGCCAGCAGCTTCCCCCAGGGGGCCACCGGGGAGCTGTTTTTT	CASSFPQGATGELFF
.	TRBJ1-4	.	TRBV11-2	TGTGCCAGCAGCTTAGGCCCACGAGACTATGAAAAACTGTTTTTT	CASSLGPRDYEKLFF
.	TRBJ2-1	.	TRBV5-1	TGCGCCAGCAGCTTGGACGGAGGTCCTCGGGGGCAGTTCTTC	CASSLDGGPRGQFF
TRBD1	TRBJ1-5	.	TRBV6-6	TGTGCCAGCAGTTATCCGACAGGGTATAGCAATCAGCCCCAGCATTTT	CASSYPTGYSNQPQHF
.	TRBJ2-3	.	TRBV7-2	TGTGCCAGCAGCTTATCGGCTAGCCATAGCACAGATACGCAGTATTTT	CASSLSASHSTDTQYF
.	TRBJ2-5	.	TRBV19	TGTGCCAGTAGTATTTTCTTGTCATCTGGACTCCGAGAGACCCAGTACTTC	CASSIFLSSGLRETQYF
TRBD2	TRBJ2-7	.	TRBV4-3	TGCGCCAGCAGCCGGACGGGGGGGATTTCCTACGAGCAGTACTTC	CASSRTGGISYEQYF
TRBD1	TRBJ1-1	.	TRBV30	TGTGCTCAGGGGGCAAACACTGAAGCTTTCTTT	CAQGANTEAFF
TRBD1	TRBJ1-5	.	TRBV19	TGTGCCAGTAGGGACAGGGACAGCTATCAGCCCCAGCATTTT	CASRDRDSYQPQHF
TRBD1	TRBJ1-1	few	TRBV3-1/TRBV3-2	TGTGCCAGCAGCCAGGTGACAGGGAAGTCTGAAGCTTTCTTT	CASSQVTGKSEAFF
TRBD2	TRBJ2-2	few	TRBV5-1	TGCGCCAGCAGTCCACTAGCGGGGGCCTCTAACACCGGGGAGCTGTTTTTT	CASSPLAGASNTGELFF
TRBD2	TRBJ2-3	.	TRBV3-1/TRBV3-2	TGTGCCAGCAGCCCAACCTTTAGCGGGGGGGCCCCAGGTGTTGGAGATACGCAGTATTTT	CASSPTFSGGAPGVGDTQYF
TRBD2	TRBJ2-7	.	TRBV29-1	TGCAGCGTTGAAGGGACTAGCAAAGCGGGCTCCTACGAGCAGTACTTC	CSVEGTSKAGSYEQYF
TRBD1	TRBJ1-6	.	TRBV5-1	TGCGCCAGCAGCTTGGTTGGACAGGGACCTTCACCCCTCCACTTT	CASSLVGQGPSPLHF
.	TRBJ1-6	.	TRBV7-9	TGTGCCAGCAGCTTAGCGCGGATGAGGGGGTCGAGTAATTCACCCCTCCACTTT	CASSLARMRGSSNSPLHF
.	TRBJ1-1	.	TRBV12-3/TRBV12-4	TGTGCCAGCAGTTTTACAGGTACCCTTTCGTTT	CASSFTGTLSF
.	TRBJ2-4	.	TRBV2	TGTGCCAGCAGTGAAGCTGGGTCAGGGGCCAAAAACATTCAGTACTTC	CASSEAGSGAKNIQYF
.	TRBJ2-7	.	TRBV18	TGTGCCAGCTCACCATTGGACTCCAGCTCCTACGAGCAGTACTTC	CASSPLDSSSYEQYF
.	TRBJ2-1	.	TRBV12-5	TGTGCTAGTACGGCGGGGTTTTACTTAGATGAGCAGTTCTTC	CASTAGFYLDEQFF
TRBD2	TRBJ2-1	.	TRBV4-2	TGTGCCAGCAGCCAAGGAGCTAGCGGGGTCTCGGGTTACAATGAGCAGTTCTTC	CASSQGASGVSGYNEQFF
TRBD2	TRBJ2-4	once	TRBV5-6	TGTGCCAGCAGCTTCCGTGCTAGCGGGGGGGTAGCCAAAAACATTCAGTACTTC	CASSFRASGGVAKNIQYF
.	TRBJ2-1	.	TRBV6-1	TGTGCCAGCAGTGAAGGCTCAAGCGGAGACTTGCGAGGAGTCTACAATGAGCAGTTCTTC	CASSEGSSGDLRGVYNEQFF
TRBD1	TRBJ2-5	.	TRBV9	TGTGCCAGCAGCGGAGGACAGGAACAAGAGACCCAGTACTTC	CASSGGQEQETQYF
TRBD2	TRBJ2-1	.	TRBV23-1	TGCGCCAGCAGTCAATCCGTGGCTAGCGGGGGGGACTACAATGAGCAGTTCTTC	CASSQSVASGGDYNEQFF
TRBD1	TRBJ1-1	.	TRBV5-1	TGCGCCAGCAGTAGGGACAGGGGGTTCCCCGTGACTGAAGCTTTCTTT	CASSRDRGFPVTEAFF